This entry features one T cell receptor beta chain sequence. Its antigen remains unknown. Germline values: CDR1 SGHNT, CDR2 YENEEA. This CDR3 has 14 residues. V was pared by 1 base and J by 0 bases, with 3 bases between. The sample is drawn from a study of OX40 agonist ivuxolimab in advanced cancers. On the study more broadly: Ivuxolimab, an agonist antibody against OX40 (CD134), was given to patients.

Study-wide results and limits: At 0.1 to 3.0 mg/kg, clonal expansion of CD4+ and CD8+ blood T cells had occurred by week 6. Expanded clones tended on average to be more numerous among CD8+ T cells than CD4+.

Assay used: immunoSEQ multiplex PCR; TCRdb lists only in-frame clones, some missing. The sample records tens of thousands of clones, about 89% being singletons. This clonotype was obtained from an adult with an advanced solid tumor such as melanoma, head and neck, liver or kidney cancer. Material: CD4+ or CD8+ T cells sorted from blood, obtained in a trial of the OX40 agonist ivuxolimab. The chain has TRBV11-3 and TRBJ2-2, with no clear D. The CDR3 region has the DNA TGTGCCAGCAGCTTAGGACCGAACACCGGGGAGCTGTTTTTT. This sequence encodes CASSLGPNTGELFF.